The 5 T cell receptor beta chains below all came from one sample that was sequenced in a study of blood T cell repertoires in COVID-19. Data came from immunoSEQ multiplex PCR; TCRdb stores just in-frame clones and leaves some out. This sample has 200,000 to 250,000 clones, with about 87% found just once. The sample taken for sequencing was PBMCs or T cells enriched from blood (not recorded which). These receptors originate from a woman aged 25 to 39 who had recovered from COVID-19.

The chain has TRBV15 and TRBJ1-2; 9 bases match TRBD1. V dropped 5 bases and J dropped 6; count of bases not matched to a gene: 4. The CDR3 totals 13 residues. Germline CDR1 LNHNV, CDR2 YYDKDF (reference sequence). This CDR3 is CATSSRQGDGYTF. In DNA form, the CDR3 reads TGTGCCACCAGCTCCCGACAGGGGGATGGCTACACCTTC.

V gene TRBV18 combines with J gene TRBJ1-4; D is ambiguous. V was shortened by 3 bases and J by 4 bases, with 15 bases between the two germline ends. Germline CDR1 KGHSH, CDR2 LQKENI. The CDR3 has 16 residues. The CDR3 nucleotides read TGTGCCAGCTCACCCTCCCTTGAGAGAATTAATGAAAAACTGTTTTTT. Translating it yields CASSPSLERINEKLFF.

The count of this clone is one. The V call is TRBV4-3, the J call TRBJ1-2; tentatively, D is TRBD1 (6 bases). The CDR3 has 13 amino acids. Trimming took off 0 bases at V and 6 bases at J, with 8 bases between the two ends. Germline lookup yields CDR1 LGHNA and CDR2 YSLEER. CDR3 amino acids: CASSQDRGDGYTF. The CDR3 bases are TGCGCCAGCAGCCAAGACAGGGGCGATGGCTACACCTTC.

This clone has only one observation. The chain has TRBV27 and TRBJ1-2, with TRBD1 as a possible D gene (6 bases). The germline V gene encodes CDR1 MNHEY and CDR2 SMNVEV (reference sequence). The CDR3 is 11 amino acids. V lost 6 bases, J lost 8 bases, and 10 bases lay in between. The CDR3 spells CASRLQGGYTF. The CDR3 DNA follows: TGTGCCAGCAGGCTTCAGGGGGGCTACACCTTC.

The chain combines TRBV6-4 with TRBJ2-3, with D perhaps TRBD2 (5 bases). CDR3 length equals 12 residues. The V end lost 7 bases, the J end lost 9 bases, and 14 bases lay between the germline ends. Germline CDR1 is MRHNA and CDR2 is SNTAGT. The CDR3 DNA reads TGTGCCAGCATAGCGTCCCGTTCCACGCAGTATTTT. Amino acid sequence: CASIASRSTQYF.